The T cell receptor beta chain described here comes from a study of blood T cell repertoires in COVID-19. Germline loops: CDR1 SGHRS, CDR2 YFSETQ. The V and J ends lost 6 bases and 4 bases, in that order; junction bases with no gene match: 10. This CDR3 has 15 residues. Residents of 24 US areas, aged 18 to 89 years, made up the participants. Per the original methods: The assay estimated nucleated cells by amplifying reference gene primers. TCRdb keeps only in-frame clones here, not all; method: immunoSEQ multiplex PCR. Clone size and V and J calls were adopted from that table, with D and trimming inferred from the DNA. In the table there are roughly 220,000 clones, 80% to 90% of which are singletons.

The receptor was derived from a woman aged 35 to 49 with acute COVID-19. The sample comprised PBMCs or T cells enriched from blood (not recorded which). This chain connects TRBV5-1 to TRBJ2-5; 9 positions agree with TRBD2. The CDR3 sequence is CASTGWRGGRETQYF. CDR3 DNA sequence: TGCGCCAGCACGGGTTGGCGGGGGGGCCGAGAGACCCAGTACTTC.